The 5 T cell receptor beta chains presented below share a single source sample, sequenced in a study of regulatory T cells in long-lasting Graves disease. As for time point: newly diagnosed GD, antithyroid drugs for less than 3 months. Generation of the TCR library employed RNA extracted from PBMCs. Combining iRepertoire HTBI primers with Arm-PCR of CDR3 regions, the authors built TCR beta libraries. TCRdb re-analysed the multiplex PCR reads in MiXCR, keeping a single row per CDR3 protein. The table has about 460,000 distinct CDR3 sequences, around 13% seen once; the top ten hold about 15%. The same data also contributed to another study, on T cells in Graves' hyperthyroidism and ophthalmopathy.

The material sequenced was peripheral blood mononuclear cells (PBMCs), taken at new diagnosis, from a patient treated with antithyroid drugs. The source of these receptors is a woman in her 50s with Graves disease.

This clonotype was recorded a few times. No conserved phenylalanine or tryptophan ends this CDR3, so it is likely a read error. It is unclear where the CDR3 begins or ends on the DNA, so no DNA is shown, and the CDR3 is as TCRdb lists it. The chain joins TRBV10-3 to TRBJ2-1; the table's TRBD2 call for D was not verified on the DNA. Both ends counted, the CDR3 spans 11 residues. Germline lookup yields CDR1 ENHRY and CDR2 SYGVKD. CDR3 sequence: CAIATGTEVLV.

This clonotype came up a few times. CDR3 bases: TGTGCCAGCAGTGAATTTGGTGGTGACACTGAAGCTTTCTTT. It codes for CASSEFGGDTEAFF. The rearrangement links TRBV25-1 to TRBJ1-1, with D unresolved. The CDR3 totals 14 residues. Looked up from germline, CDR1 is MGHDK and CDR2 is SYGVNS. Trimming left V 1 base short and J 3 bases short, with 9 bases between.

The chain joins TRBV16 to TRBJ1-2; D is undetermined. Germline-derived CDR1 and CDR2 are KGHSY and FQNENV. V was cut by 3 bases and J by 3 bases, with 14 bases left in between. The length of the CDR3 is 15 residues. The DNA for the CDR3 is TGTGCCAGCAGCCATTCGACCTCCGGGGACTATGGCTACACCTTC. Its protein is CASSHSTSGDYGYTF.

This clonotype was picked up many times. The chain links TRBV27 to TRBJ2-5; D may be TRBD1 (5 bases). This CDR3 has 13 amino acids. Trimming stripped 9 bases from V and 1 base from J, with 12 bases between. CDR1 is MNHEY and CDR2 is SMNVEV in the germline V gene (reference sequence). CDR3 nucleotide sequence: TGTGCCAGTCGCTGGGGCCCCCAAGAGACCCAGTACTTC. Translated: CASRWGPQETQYF.

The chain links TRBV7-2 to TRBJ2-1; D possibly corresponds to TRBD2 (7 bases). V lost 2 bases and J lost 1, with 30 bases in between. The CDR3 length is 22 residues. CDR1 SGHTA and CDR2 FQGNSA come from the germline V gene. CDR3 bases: TGTGCCAGCAGCTTACCAACCGGAATCGGGGGGCGGAGGGCCGCTTCCTACAATGAGCAGTTCTTC. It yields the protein CASSLPTGIGGRRAASYNEQFF.